This T cell receptor beta chain was recovered during a study of blood T cell repertoires in COVID-19. Study overall: Spain, Italy and the United States supplied samples that represented acute and convalescent COVID-19.

The CDR3 covers 15 residues. CDR1 and CDR2 from the germline V gene are SGHRS and YFSETQ. The V end was cut by 8 bases, the J end by 4 bases, with 21 bases between. Per the original methods: Estimation of nucleated cell counts relied on the amplification of reference gene primers. The repertoire was sequenced with immunoSEQ multiplex PCR; TCRdb's copy has only in-frame clones and lacks some. That table gives V, J and clone size, and the DNA gave D and trimming. The sample has 50,000 or so clones; 90% are singletons. This sequence joins TRBV5-1 and TRBJ1-2; D is ambiguous. The source of this sequence is a human donor in a cohort sampled during active COVID-19. The material sequenced was peripheral blood. Here the CDR3 reads CASGEGVIRSYGYTF. The CDR3 nucleotides read TGCGCCAGTGGGGAGGGAGTAATTCGGAGCTATGGCTACACCTTC.